These 27 T cell receptor beta chains share one sample of origin, sequenced in a study of cytomegalovirus exposure and HLA in healthy donors. Researchers ran the PCR with 60 Vbeta and 13 Jbeta primers. Only in-frame clones appear in the TCRdb table, and some are missing; sequencing was by immunoSEQ multiplex PCR. The sample holds approximately 110,000 clones, about 70% seen once. Input material: PBMCs. The origin of the receptors is a man aged 50-59 years in good health and CMV-seropositive.

The gene calls are TRBV10-1 and TRBJ2-3; the match to TRBD1 covers 8 bases. Germline V gene lookup returns CDR1 WNHNN and CDR2 SYGVQD (reference sequence). V shed 4 bases and J 5 bases; nucleotides not matched to a gene: 5. CDR3 length equals 14 residues. DNA for the CDR3: TGCGCCAGCAGTGTGGACAGGGTGCAAGATACGCAGTATTTT. This gives the protein CASSVDRVQDTQYF.

V is TRBV5-1 and J is TRBJ1-1; D is uncertain. Trimming cost V 5 bases and J 3 bases, with 23 bases left between them. Germline loops: CDR1 SGHRS, CDR2 YFSETQ. CDR3 length: 17 residues. CDR3 sequence (DNA): TGCGCCAGCAGTCGAACCTTTCGGGATCCAACTTACACTGAAGCTTTCTTT. Its translation is CASSRTFRDPTYTEAFF.

The V gene is TRBV6-1, the J gene TRBJ1-5, with D uncertain. With 5 bases removed from V and 5 bases from J, the gap between germline ends came to 10 bases. Germline lookup yields CDR1 MNHNS and CDR2 SASEGT. The CDR3 length is 13 residues. CDR3 in amino acids: CASSSGWDQPQHF. For the CDR3, the DNA is TGTGCCAGCAGTTCAGGTTGGGATCAGCCCCAGCATTTT.

This clone was observed a few times. The chain links TRBV30 to TRBJ2-1, with a tentative D call TRBD1 (6 bases). Deletions cut 0 bases from V and 6 bases from J, with 18 bases between. The germline V gene has CDR1 GTSNPN and CDR2 SVGIG (reference sequence). The CDR3 covers 16 residues. In DNA form, the CDR3 reads TGTGCCTGGAGTGTACGGTTAGGGGGAATTTCCAATGAGCAGTTCTTC. It translates to CAWSVRLGGISNEQFF.

This chain joins TRBV9 and TRBJ2-5, with a weak D call TRBD2 (7 bases). The DNA matches TRBJ2-7 better at its end, which makes the J call doubtful. The CDR3 is 14 amino acids. CDR1 is SGDLS, CDR2 YYNGEE, per germline. The CDR3, as DNA: TGTGCCAGCAGCGTAGACGGGGGGCCCTACGAGCAGTACTTC. It codes for CASSVDGGPYEQYF.

V usage is TRBV7-3 and J usage is TRBJ2-2; 12 bases are a match to TRBD1. The CDR3 covers 16 residues. V trimming: 1 base; J trimming: 7 bases; junction bases outside the gene matches: 4. Germline CDR1 reads SGHTA; CDR2 reads FQGTGA. Here the CDR3 reads CASSLMGQGAIGELFF. The CDR3 DNA sequence: TGTGCCAGCAGCTTAATGGGACAGGGGGCTATCGGGGAGCTGTTTTTT.

This chain joins TRBV10-3 and TRBJ1-1; 7 bases are shared with TRBD1. With 5 bases clipped from V and 0 bases from J, the junction kept 9 bases outside the gene matches. The germline V gene encodes CDR1 ENHRY and CDR2 SYGVKD. This CDR3 comprises 16 residues. The CDR3 is CAISSDRNSMNTEAFF. In nucleotides, the CDR3 is TGTGCCATCAGTTCGGACAGGAACAGCATGAACACTGAAGCTTTCTTT.

The rearrangement joins TRBV15 to TRBJ2-3, with a tentative D call TRBD2 (6 bases). Germline CDR1 LNHNV, CDR2 YYDKDF (reference sequence). The CDR3 has 14 amino acids. Trimming left V 5 bases short and J 5 bases short, with 14 bases between. The CDR3 region has the DNA TGTGCCACCAGCCCCCGGGGAGCGGGAGATACGCAGTATTTT. Encoded protein: CATSPRGAGDTQYF.

This clone was counted a few times. This sequence joins TRBV30 and TRBJ1-6, with D possibly TRBD1 on 6 matching bases. Trimming shortened V by 2 bases and J by 9 bases, and 14 bases separated the two germline ends. CDR1 and CDR2 (germline): GTSNPN, SVGIG (reference sequence). CDR3 length: 14 amino acids. DNA for the CDR3: TGTGCCTGGAGTTCGGGGCAGGGGTTTTCACCCCTCCACTTT. Amino acids: CAWSSGQGFSPLHF.

V usage is TRBV19 and J usage is TRBJ2-4, with a possible D match to TRBD2 (5 bases). Germline values: CDR1 LNHDA, CDR2 SQIVND (reference sequence). Trimming left V 3 bases short and J 6 bases short, with 6 bases between. The CDR3 spans 12 residues. The CDR3 protein is CASSIEGNIQYF. The DNA of the CDR3 is TGTGCCAGTAGTATTGAGGGAAACATTCAGTACTTC.

The V gene is TRBV9, the J gene TRBJ2-2; 7 nucleotides line up with TRBD1. The ends lost 3 bases at V and 5 bases at J; junction bases unmatched: 4. The CDR3 length is 14 residues. From germline, CDR1 is SGDLS and CDR2 YYNGEE. DNA for the CDR3: TGTGCCAGCAGCGCCATCAGGGGGACCGGGGAGCTGTTTTTT. It specifies CASSAIRGTGELFF.

CDR3 residues: CATSREQGSGANVLTF. In DNA, the CDR3 is TGTGCCACCAGCAGGGAACAGGGATCTGGGGCCAACGTCCTGACTTTC. The J gene is TRBJ2-7, the V gene TRBV15; D perhaps matches TRBD1 (6 bases). The J call may be wrong; the DNA end is better matched by TRBJ2-6. This CDR3 spans 16 amino acids. Per germline, CDR1 LNHNV and CDR2 YYDKDF (reference sequence).

The chain carries TRBV18 and TRBJ2-7; 11 bases agree with TRBD1. The CDR3 length is 13 residues. V dropped 3 bases and J dropped 7; count of bases not matched to a gene: 2. CDR1 and CDR2 from the germline V gene are KGHSH and LQKENI. The CDR3 DNA is TGTGCCAGCTCACCGGACAGGGGGCGGGAGCAGTACTTC. It encodes CASSPDRGREQYF.

The genes are TRBV5-1 and TRBJ1-6; TRBD1 matches 7 bases. This CDR3 region has 15 residues. The germline CDR1 and CDR2 sequences are SGHRS and YFSETQ. The V gene end was trimmed by 5 bases and the J gene end by 8 bases; junction bases not matched to a gene: 10. The CDR3 loop is CASRPTTGVDSPLHF. The CDR3 DNA reads TGCGCCAGCAGACCCACTACAGGGGTGGATTCACCCCTCCACTTT.

V gene TRBV5-1 combines with J gene TRBJ2-3, with D possibly matching TRBD1 (6 bases). V was trimmed by 3 bases and J by 10 bases, leaving 18 bases between them. Germline-derived CDR1 and CDR2 are SGHRS and YFSETQ. There are 14 residues in the CDR3. The CDR3 coding sequence is TGCGCCAGCAGCTCTTCTACGACAGGCAGCGCGCAGTATTTT. Protein sequence: CASSSSTTGSAQYF.

This chain joins TRBV19 and TRBJ1-1; no clear D. The CDR3 is 16 amino acids. Trimming removed 3 bases from V and 8 bases from J, with 22 bases in between. Per the germline V gene, CDR1 is LNHDA and CDR2 is SQIVND (reference sequence). In DNA form, the CDR3 reads TGTGCCAGTAGTATGGCTCCACGGGGAGGAACTTCCGAAGCTTTCTTT. Translated: CASSMAPRGGTSEAFF.

This clone was observed once. The genes are TRBV11-3 and TRBJ2-1; 11 bases are shared with TRBD2. The CDR3 length is 15 residues. Per germline, CDR1 SGHNT and CDR2 YENEEA. After removal of 3 bases from V and 4 bases from J, the junction contained 2 bases not matched to a gene. The CDR3 reads CASSLRLAGYNEQFF. The DNA for the CDR3 is TGTGCCAGCAGCTTGCGACTAGCGGGGTACAATGAGCAGTTCTTC.

This chain uses TRBV6-1 with TRBJ2-7; D is undetermined. Between the trimmed V and J ends, which lost 0 bases and 2 bases, there was a span of 8 bases. Germline CDR1 and CDR2: MNHNS and SASEGT. This CDR3 region has 14 residues. CDR3 loop: CASSEARTTYEQYF. CDR3 DNA: TGTGCCAGCAGTGAAGCAAGAACTACCTACGAGCAGTACTTC.

The rearrangement links TRBV2 to TRBJ2-7; 11 bases are shared with TRBD2. This CDR3 is built from 13 residues. The J segment lost 7 bases and the V segment lost 5 bases, leaving 4 bases of the junction unmatched. Looked up from germline, CDR1 is SNHLY and CDR2 is FYNNEI. CDR3 residues: CASSPGLAGEQYF. The CDR3 nucleotides read TGTGCCAGCAGTCCCGGACTAGCGGGTGAGCAGTACTTC.

V usage is TRBV5-1 and J usage is TRBJ2-7, with a tentative D call TRBD1 (5 bases). The CDR3 has 13 residues. Germline assignment: CDR1 SGHRS and CDR2 YFSETQ. Trimming took off 4 bases at V and 2 bases at J, with 10 bases between the two ends. CDR3 sequence: CASSAQGAYEQYF. For the CDR3, the DNA is TGCGCCAGCAGCGCCCAGGGTGCCTACGAGCAGTACTTC.

A word on this clone: At one end, the junction sequence differs from germline, possibly due to a read error. The same CDR3 arises from other DNA sequences in this sample as well. V is TRBV20-1 and J is TRBJ1-1, with D perhaps TRBD1 (5 bases). The CDR3 is 11 residues long. Germline loops: CDR1 DFQATT, CDR2 SNEGSKA (reference sequence). The CDR3 sequence: CSVGTYTEAFF. CDR3 nucleotide sequence: TGCAGTGTAGGGACTTACACTGAAGCCTTCTTT.

The gene calls are TRBV5-5 and TRBJ2-5; 8 positions agree with TRBD1. Germline V CDR1 and CDR2: SGHKS, YYEKEE (reference sequence). J lost 4 bases, V lost 2 bases, and 7 bases had no gene match. This CDR3 comprises 15 residues. CDR3 residues: CASSFGQGYSETQYF. The CDR3 DNA is TGTGCCAGCAGCTTTGGACAGGGATACTCAGAGACCCAGTACTTC.

The chain links TRBV7-9 to TRBJ1-1; TRBD1 aligns across 7 bases. This CDR3 has 13 amino acids. V shed 11 bases and J 1 base; nucleotides not matched to a gene: 7. The germline gives CDR1 SEHNR, CDR2 FQNEAQ (reference sequence). CDR3 bases: TGTGCCGGCGGGGACAGCTCGAACACTGAAGCTTTCTTT. The encoded protein is CAGGDSSNTEAFF.

This chain joins TRBV7-2 and TRBJ1-2; D is unresolved. With 6 bases removed from V and 0 bases from J, the gap between germline ends came to 14 bases. There are 15 residues in the CDR3. Germline CDR1 is SGHTA and CDR2 is FQGNSA. The CDR3 sequence: CASSPGNVANYGYTF. CDR3 DNA: TGTGCCAGCAGTCCGGGAAACGTCGCTAACTATGGCTACACCTTC.

The chain couples TRBV30 to TRBJ2-1; 9 nucleotides align to TRBD2. CDR1 is GTSNPN and CDR2 is SVGIG in the germline V gene (reference sequence). V lost 1 base, J lost 10 bases, and 8 bases stayed unmatched. The CDR3 length is 14 residues. The CDR3 DNA reads TGTGCCTGGAGTGCGATCCCGACTAGCGGAGAGCAGTTCTTC. It yields the protein CAWSAIPTSGEQFF.

The rearrangement links TRBV27 to TRBJ2-7; possible D gene TRBD1, 6 bases. The germline V gene encodes CDR1 MNHEY and CDR2 SMNVEV (reference sequence). The CDR3 totals 16 residues. V lost 2 bases and J 0 bases, leaving 14 bases between the germline ends. For the CDR3, the DNA is TGTGCCAGCAGTTTAGCGCAGGGGTCGGGCTCCTACGAGCAGTACTTC. This codes for CASSLAQGSGSYEQYF.

The chain uses TRBV29-1 and TRBJ1-5, with D maybe TRBD1 (6 bases). The CDR3 covers 13 residues. In germline, CDR1 is SQVTM, CDR2 ANQGSEA. Deletions cut 6 bases from V and 7 bases from J, with 16 bases between. The CDR3 region has the DNA TGCAGCGTCGTCGACAGGCTAGAGCAGCCCCAGCATTTT. Translation gives CSVVDRLEQPQHF.